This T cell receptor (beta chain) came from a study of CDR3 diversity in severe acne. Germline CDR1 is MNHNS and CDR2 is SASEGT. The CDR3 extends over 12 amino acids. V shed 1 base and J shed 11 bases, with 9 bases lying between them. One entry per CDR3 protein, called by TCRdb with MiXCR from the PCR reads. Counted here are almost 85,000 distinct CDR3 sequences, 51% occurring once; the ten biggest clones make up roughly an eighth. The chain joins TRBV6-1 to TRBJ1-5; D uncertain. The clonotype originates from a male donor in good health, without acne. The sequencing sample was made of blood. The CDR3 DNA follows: TGTGCCAGCAGTGAAGTGGGCCAGGCCCAGCATTTT. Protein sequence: CASSEVGQAQHF.